The 25 T cell receptor beta chains in this list originate from one sample, sequenced in a study of T cells expressing NK-cell markers. One entry per CDR3 protein, without DNA, is what TCRdb gives after re-calling the 5' RACE reads. The table gives approximately 150,000 distinct CDR3 sequences; the top ten clones make up roughly 12% of it. The material sequenced was blood T cells: a sorted CD56 or NKG2C T cell subset, CD4+ or CD8+ T cells, or bulk PBMC T cells (not recorded which). These TCRs come from a man younger than 30 in good health.

J is TRBJ1-1 and V is TRBV30. The CDR3 loop spans 15 amino acids. Germline V gene sequence: CDR1 GTSNPN, CDR2 SVGIG (reference sequence). This chain's CDR3 is CAWSVLGRGYTEAFF.

This rearrangement joins TRBV12-3 or TRBV12-4 to TRBJ2-2. This CDR3 is built from 14 residues. The CDR3 region is CASSLETNTGELFF.

The V and J genes are TRBV12-3 or TRBV12-4 and TRBJ2-1; no DNA is available, so the TRBD2 call from TCRdb remains unchecked. This CDR3 has 15 amino acids. This chain's CDR3 is CASSSLVPSYNEQFF.

The chain joins TRBV7-7 to TRBJ2-1. This CDR3 contains 14 residues. The V gene's germline CDR1 is SSHAT and CDR2 FNYEAQ (reference sequence). CDR3 loop: CASSFSGTYNEQFF.

The chain employs TRBV30 and TRBJ2-1. CDR3 size: 17 residues. The germline V gene encodes CDR1 GTSNPN and CDR2 SVGIG (reference sequence). CDR3 protein: CAWSALMPGSSYNEQFF.

The genes are TRBV7-2 and TRBJ2-7; with no DNA, the TCRdb D assignment of TRBD2 cannot be verified. Germline V CDR1 and CDR2: SGHTA, FQGNSA. The CDR3 is made up of 18 amino acids. The CDR3 sequence: CASSLATSGRHLTYEQYF.

The chain employs TRBV20-1 and TRBJ2-1; the TCRdb D gene call, TRBD1, has no DNA to confirm it. The CDR3 spans 17 residues. Germline CDR1 is DFQATT and CDR2 is SNEGSKA (reference sequence). CDR3 in amino acids: CSAREPRGISGYNEQFF.

V is TRBV19 and J is TRBJ2-1; absent DNA, TCRdb's TRBD2 call cannot be checked. The germline CDR1 and CDR2 sequences are LNHDA and SQIVND (reference sequence). The CDR3 spans 15 residues. CDR3 region: CASSIEGRAGWEQFF. The variable domain in full, with the rest retrieved from reference TRBV19 and TRBJ2-1, is DGGITQSPKYLFRKEGQNVTLSCEQNLNHDAMYWYRQDPGQGLRLIYYSQIVNDFQKGDIAEGYSVSREKKESFPLTVTSAQKNPTAFYLCASSIEGRAGWEQFFGPGTRLTVL.

The chain has TRBV20-1 and TRBJ2-1; TCRdb's D gene call, TRBD2, goes unchecked for lack of DNA. The CDR3 extends over 14 amino acids. CDR1 and CDR2 (germline): DFQATT, SNEGSKA (reference sequence). The CDR3 reads CSARERENYNEQFF.

The chain employs TRBV5-8 and TRBJ2-7; TCRdb returns TRBD2, unconfirmable since there is no DNA. The CDR3 loop spans 13 amino acids. Germline CDR1 and CDR2: SGHTS and YDEGEE. The CDR3 here is CASSPSRVGEQYF.

The chain combines TRBV20-1 with TRBJ2-6. Germline CDR1 is DFQATT and CDR2 is SNEGSKA (reference sequence). The CDR3 totals 15 residues. CDR3 amino acids: CSARVVGSGANVLTF.

This chain joins TRBV2 and TRBJ2-5; as DNA is missing, the TRBD2 call by TCRdb cannot be tested. The CDR3 contains 14 residues. Looked up from germline, CDR1 is SNHLY and CDR2 is FYNNEI. The CDR3: CASKVAGVSETQYF.

The V and J genes are TRBV11-2 and TRBJ2-1. The CDR3 runs to 13 residues. Germline-derived CDR1 and CDR2 are SGHAT and FQNNGV. CDR3 residues: CASSTDAYNEQFF.

This chain uses TRBV15 with TRBJ2-7; TCRdb returns TRBD1, unconfirmable since there is no DNA. Germline-derived CDR1 and CDR2 are LNHNV and YYDKDF (reference sequence). The CDR3 is 16 amino acids. CDR3 in amino acids: CATSRGAGTDSYEQYF.

The rearrangement links TRBV12-3 or TRBV12-4 to TRBJ2-5. This CDR3 is built from 16 residues. The CDR3 protein is CASTTLGSRNQETQYF.

The chain carries TRBV7-9 and TRBJ1-2; TCRdb's D call of TRBD1 is untestable without DNA. This CDR3 contains 15 residues. In germline, CDR1 is SEHNR, CDR2 FQNEAQ (reference sequence). The CDR3 region is CASSPPDRGDYGYTF.

The chain couples TRBV2 to TRBJ2-5; as DNA is missing, the TRBD1 call by TCRdb cannot be tested. Germline V gene data show CDR1 as SNHLY and CDR2 as FYNNEI. The CDR3 consists of 15 residues. CDR3 region: CASSQGWDSEETQYF.

The chain combines TRBV5-5 with TRBJ2-1; TCRdb's assignment of TRBD2 cannot be checked, as there is no DNA. The CDR3 consists of 16 residues. Germline V gene data show CDR1 as SGHKS and CDR2 as YYEKEE (reference sequence). The CDR3 loop is CASSLEGTSGRDEQFF. Filled out from reference TRBV5-5 and TRBJ2-1, the complete variable domain reads DAGVTQSPTHLIKTRGQQVTLRCSPISGHKSVSWYQQVLGQGPQFIFQYYEKEERGRGNFPDRFSARQFPNYSSELNVNALLLGDSALYLCASSLEGTSGRDEQFFGPGTRLTVL.

The chain uses TRBV14 and TRBJ2-2; TCRdb lists TRBD2, though no DNA is available to test this call. The germline CDR1 and CDR2 sequences are SGHDN and FVKESK. The CDR3 has 17 amino acids. The CDR3 is CASSLEAGGTNTGELFF.

The rearrangement joins TRBV30 to TRBJ2-5; with no DNA, the TCRdb D assignment of TRBD2 cannot be verified. The CDR3 is made up of 16 amino acids. The germline CDR1 and CDR2 sequences are GTSNPN and SVGIG (reference sequence). The CDR3 spells CAWSVLQASGMETQYF.

The V call is TRBV6-5, the J call TRBJ2-1; TCRdb outputs TRBD1, but without DNA this stays unchecked. This CDR3 comprises 14 residues. CDR1 is MNHEY, CDR2 SVGAGI, per germline. CDR3 region: CASSSPPVANEQFF.

The gene calls are TRBV7-2 and TRBJ1-1. The germline CDR1 and CDR2 sequences are SGHTA and FQGNSA. The CDR3 consists of 12 residues. Here the CDR3 reads CASRRAGTEAFF.

This chain joins TRBV12-3 or TRBV12-4 and TRBJ2-1; absent DNA, TCRdb's TRBD1 call cannot be checked. The CDR3 spans 12 residues. The CDR3 reads CASSFQAAVRFF.

The chain links TRBV29-1 to TRBJ2-3; absent DNA, TCRdb's TRBD1 call cannot be checked. There are 14 residues in the CDR3. Germline values: CDR1 SQVTM, CDR2 ANQGSEA. CDR3 residues: CSVYGGFSTDTQYF.

The chain links TRBV27 to TRBJ2-1; the TCRdb call, TRBD1, lacks DNA for checking. Germline CDR1 MNHEY, CDR2 SMNVEV (reference sequence). The CDR3 has 18 residues. This CDR3 reads CASSLLGFGQGGSNEQFF.